These T cell receptor beta chains were read from a single sample in a study of spatial heterogeneity in lung cancer. TCRdb reanalysed the 5' RACE reads using MiXCR and keeps one entry per CDR3 protein. Among about 48,000 distinct CDR3 sequences listed, approximately 5.3% were seen once. The specimen comprised PBMCs, sampled at surgery. The receptors were sampled from a male donor with early-stage non-small cell lung cancer. CDR3s include the opening cysteine and the closing phenylalanine or tryptophan. A D gene is named only where the DNA matches it firmly. Size is omitted from some rows. Given values are once, few, many or a class for expanded clones.

d_call	v_call	clone_size	j_call	cdr3_nt	cdr3_aa
NA	TRBV4-2	many	TRBJ2-7	TGTGCCAGCAGACGAGGGACAAGCTCCTACGAGCAGTACTTC	CASRRGTSSYEQYF
NA	TRBV19	many	TRBJ2-7	TGTGCCAGTAGTGTGGGGGCTATTAAATCCTACGAGCAGTACTTC	CASSVGAIKSYEQYF
TRBD2	TRBV12-3/TRBV12-4	many	TRBJ2-2	TGTGCCAGCAGTTTACTAGCGGGAGGGACCGGGGAGCTGTTTTTT	CASSLLAGGTGELFF
TRBD1	TRBV27	many	TRBJ1-2	TGTGCCAGCACCGTGGGACAGGGGCATGGCTACACCTTC	CASTVGQGHGYTF
NA	TRBV6-1	NA	TRBJ1-1	TGTGCCAGCAGTGAATACGCGGGTTACATGAACACTGAAGCTTTCTTT	CASSEYAGYMNTEAFF
NA	TRBV5-1	many	TRBJ2-7	TGCGCCAGCAGTTTTGACCCGGGGGACTCCTACGAGCAGTACTTC	CASSFDPGDSYEQYF
NA	TRBV19	few	TRBJ1-5	TGTGCCAGTAGCTCGGGTAATTCAGGTCAGCCCCAGCATTTT	CASSSGNSGQPQHF
NA	TRBV6-1	many	TRBJ2-1	TGTGCCAGCAGTGAAGGGAGGCTTTACAATGAGCAGTTCTTC	CASSEGRLYNEQFF
NA	TRBV20-1	many	TRBJ2-7	TGCAGTGCCCTGGCCGACGGAAACTACGAGCAGTACTTC	CSALADGNYEQYF
NA	TRBV6-1	many	TRBJ1-4	TGTGCCAGCGGGCAGGGGCCTGCAACTAATGAAAAACTGTTTTTT	CASGQGPATNEKLFF
NA	TRBV5-1	many	TRBJ2-7	TGCGCCAGCAGCGGGGATCCTTCCTCCTACGAGCAGTACTTC	CASSGDPSSYEQYF
TRBD2	TRBV6-5	many	TRBJ2-1	TGTGCCAGCAACCCTCCTCTAGCGGGAGTAGATGAGCAGTTCTTC	CASNPPLAGVDEQFF
NA	TRBV20-1	NA	TRBJ2-7	TGCAGTGCTAGACCAAGTAGTTCCCCCTACGAGCAGTACTTC	CSARPSSSPYEQYF
NA	TRBV10-3	many	TRBJ2-7	TGTGCCATTGGACCGGACAGTTCCTACGAGCAGTACTTC	CAIGPDSSYEQYF
NA	TRBV5-1	many	TRBJ1-6	TGCGCCAGCAGCTTGCGTGAGGTTGGAGATTCACCCCTCCACTTT	CASSLREVGDSPLHF
TRBD1	TRBV5-1	once	TRBJ2-5	TGCACCAGCAGCCCTTTGGCCAGGGGGCGCCGGGAGACCCAGTACTTC	CTSSPLARGRRETQYF
NA	TRBV20-1	many	TRBJ1-1	TGCAGTGCTAGAGATCTATACAGGGAAAACACTGAAGCTTTCTTT	CSARDLYRENTEAFF
TRBD1	TRBV6-2/TRBV6-3	NA	TRBJ2-5	TGTGCCAGCAGTTACCTAACTGACTGGACAGGGGGCAGGGAGACCCAGTACTTC	CASSYLTDWTGGRETQYF
TRBD2	TRBV2	few	TRBJ2-7	TGTGCCAGCAGGCCGGGACTAGCTTTATACGAGCAGTACTTC	CASRPGLALYEQYF
TRBD2	TRBV7-7	many	TRBJ2-1	TGTGCCAGCAGCTTAGGTCTAGCGGGTTTCAATGAGCAGTTCTTC	CASSLGLAGFNEQFF
TRBD1	TRBV20-1	many	TRBJ2-7	TGCAGTGCAGGACAGGGCGCTACCTACGAGCAGTACTTC	CSAGQGATYEQYF
NA	TRBV28	many	TRBJ2-7	TGTGCCAGCAGTCGTACTGGGACCGAACCTTTGGAGGAGCAGTACTTC	CASSRTGTEPLEEQYF
NA	TRBV19	many	TRBJ2-5	TGTGCCAGTAGGAGGGACGGCTACACTGGGACCCAGTACTTC	CASRRDGYTGTQYF
NA	TRBV7-2	few	TRBJ1-6	TGTGCCAGCAGCTTAGCTCGAGTCGCCTCGAATTCACCCCTCCACTTT	CASSLARVASNSPLHF
NA	TRBV25-1	NA	TRBJ2-3	TGTGCCAGCAGTGCATGGATCCGGGAGTTTGGCACAGATACGCAGTATTTT	CASSAWIREFGTDTQYF
TRBD2	TRBV18	few	TRBJ2-7	TGTGCCAGCTCACCCGCAGCGGGGAGTAAGAATACGAAGCAGTACTTC	CASSPAAGSKNTKQYF
NA	TRBV7-9	many	TRBJ2-7	TGTGCCAGCAGCTCAGGGGTGGGGGCTCTCCCCGAGCAGTACTTC	CASSSGVGALPEQYF
TRBD1	TRBV20-1	many	TRBJ1-2	TGCAGTGCTAGAAGACAGGGTACTAACTATGGCTACACCTTC	CSARRQGTNYGYTF
NA	TRBV6-1	few	TRBJ2-5	TGTGCCAGCAGTGAAGGTTGGGGTGAAGAGACCCAGTACTTC	CASSEGWGEETQYF
NA	TRBV5-1	many	TRBJ2-2	TGCGCCAGCAGTTCCGGGACTTTGGGGACCGGGGAGCTGTTTTTT	CASSSGTLGTGELFF
NA	TRBV19	NA	TRBJ1-1	TGTGCCAGTAGCCCTACGGCGGGGGACACTGAAGCTTTCTTT	CASSPTAGDTEAFF
NA	TRBV6-5	many	TRBJ2-4	TGTGCCAGCAGCGAATCCGACAAAAACATTCAGTACTTC	CASSESDKNIQYF
NA	TRBV7-2	many	TRBJ1-3	TGTGCCAGCAGCTCACAGAACTCTGGAAACACCATATATTTT	CASSSQNSGNTIYF
NA	TRBV12-3/TRBV12-4	few	TRBJ2-2	TGTGCCAGCAGTCAGGGCTTGGACACCGGGGAGCTGTTTTTT	CASSQGLDTGELFF
NA	TRBV6-1	many	TRBJ1-3	TGTGCCAGCAGTGAAGCTGACGGTGGAAACACCATATATTTT	CASSEADGGNTIYF
NA	TRBV18	many	TRBJ2-4	TGTGCCAGCTCACCATCGGCGGGTCTACAAAACATTCAGTACTTC	CASSPSAGLQNIQYF